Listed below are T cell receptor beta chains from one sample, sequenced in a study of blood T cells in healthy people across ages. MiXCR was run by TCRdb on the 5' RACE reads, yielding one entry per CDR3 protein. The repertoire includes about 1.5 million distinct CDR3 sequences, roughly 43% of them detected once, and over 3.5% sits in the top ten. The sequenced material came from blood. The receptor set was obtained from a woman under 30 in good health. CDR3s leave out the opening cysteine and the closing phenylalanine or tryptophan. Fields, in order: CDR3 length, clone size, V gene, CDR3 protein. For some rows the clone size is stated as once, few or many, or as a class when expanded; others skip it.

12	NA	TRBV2	ARSDVLMRQPQH
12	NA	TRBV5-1	ASSLRWNNNEQY
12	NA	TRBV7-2	ASGHWGAGTEAF
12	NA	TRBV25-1	ATSQGPAWQPQH
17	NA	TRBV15	ATSRVSPTSGDRRNEQF
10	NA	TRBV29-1	SVPGGNYEQY
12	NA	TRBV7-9	ASATDRSSYEQY
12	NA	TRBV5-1	ASSLLSLEYEQY
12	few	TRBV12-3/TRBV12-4	AKATGTPVGGYT
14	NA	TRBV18	ASSRDRGRWNYGYT
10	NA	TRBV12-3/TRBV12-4	ASASIADTQY
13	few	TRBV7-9	ASCLLGVSYNEQY
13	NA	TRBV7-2	ASGTLAGQSDTQY
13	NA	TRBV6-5	ASSQGTYSNQPQH
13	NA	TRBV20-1	SATNGITGSNEQF
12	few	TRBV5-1	ASHGQAPYNEQF
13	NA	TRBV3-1	ASSQDQQGVETQY
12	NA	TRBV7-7	ASSLTGIYEEQY
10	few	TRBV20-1	SARETGRGYT
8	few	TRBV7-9	ASSLIGEF
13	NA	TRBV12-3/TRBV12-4	ASSRLVSSYNEQF
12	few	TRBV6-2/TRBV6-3	ASSIQTGNTEAF
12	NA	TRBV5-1	ASSWQTGNYGYT
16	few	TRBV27	ASSLDFPRSSYNSPLH
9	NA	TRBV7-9	ASSLLAGYT
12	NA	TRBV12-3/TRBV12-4	ASSSTETNERLF
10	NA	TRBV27	ASRDPNTEAF
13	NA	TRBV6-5	ASSYEEDSLYGYT
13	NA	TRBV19	ASSSPHRMNTEAF
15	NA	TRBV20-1	SARDLELAGVSYEQY
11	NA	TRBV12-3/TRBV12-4	ASQGGAQDEQY
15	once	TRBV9	ASSVGAGTTNTGELF
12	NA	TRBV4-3	ASSQRDGEETQY
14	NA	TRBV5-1	ASSFILAGDTGELF
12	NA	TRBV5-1	ASSSNTGYTEAF
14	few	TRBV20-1	IPKAPVSGNSDTQY
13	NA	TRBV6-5	ASSPGTGSTGELF
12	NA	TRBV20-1	SARDRTGPSEAF
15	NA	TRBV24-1	ATSDSKRGFLSDTQY
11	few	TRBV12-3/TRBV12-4	ASSAGTRGEQF
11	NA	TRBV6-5	ASSNRDDEKLF
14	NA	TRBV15	ATSRDRQAMNTEAF
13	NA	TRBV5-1	ASSLAGPPQETQY
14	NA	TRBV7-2	ASSLARARMNTEAF
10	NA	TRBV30	AWSGTAYGYT
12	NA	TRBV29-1	SVDVGGTRGIAF
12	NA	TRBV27	ASREAFGVETQY
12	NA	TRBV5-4	ASKMTGGPDTQY
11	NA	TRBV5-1	ASSLDKRHEAF
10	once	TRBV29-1	SVEGRFETQY
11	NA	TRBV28	ASSLYGLDEQF
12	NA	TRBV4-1	ANSQVYRGTEAF
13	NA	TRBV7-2	ASSLGLGRATEAF
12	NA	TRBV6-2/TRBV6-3	ASISRDSTDTQY